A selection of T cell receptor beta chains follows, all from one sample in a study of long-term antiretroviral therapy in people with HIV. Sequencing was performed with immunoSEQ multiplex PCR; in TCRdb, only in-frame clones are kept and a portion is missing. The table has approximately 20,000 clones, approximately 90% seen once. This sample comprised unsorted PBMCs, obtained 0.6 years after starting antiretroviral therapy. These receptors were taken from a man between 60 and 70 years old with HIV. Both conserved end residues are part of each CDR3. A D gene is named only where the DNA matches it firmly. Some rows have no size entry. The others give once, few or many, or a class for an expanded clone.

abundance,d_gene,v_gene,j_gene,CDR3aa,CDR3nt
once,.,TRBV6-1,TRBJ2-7,CASSDWGPYEQYF,TGTGCCAGCAGTGATTGGGGTCCCTACGAGCAGTACTTC
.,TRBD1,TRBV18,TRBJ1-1,CASSPEGQGEAAFF,TGTGCCAGCTCACCAGAGGGACAGGGAGAGGCGGCTTTCTTT
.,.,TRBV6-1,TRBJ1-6,CASSEDGGQNSPLHF,TGTGCCAGCAGTGAAGATGGGGGGCAAAATTCACCCCTCCACTTT
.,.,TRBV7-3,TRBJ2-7,CASSTFLGGEQYF,TGTGCCAGCAGCACTTTCCTAGGGGGGGAGCAGTACTTC
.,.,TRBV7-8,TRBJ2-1,CASSVGRQTEQFF,TGTGCCAGCAGCGTGGGGAGGCAGACAGAGCAGTTCTTC
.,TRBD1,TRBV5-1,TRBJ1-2,CASSSDRPGGYGYTF,TGCGCCAGCAGCTCAGATCGGCCAGGGGGATATGGCTACACCTTC
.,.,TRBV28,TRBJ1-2,CASRSQGDYGYTF,TGTGCCAGCAGATCACAGGGCGACTATGGCTACACCTTC
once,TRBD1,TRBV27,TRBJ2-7,CASRSGTAAFYEQYF,TGTGCCAGCAGATCCGGGACAGCAGCCTTCTACGAGCAGTACTTC
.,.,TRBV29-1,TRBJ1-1,CSVEGRQTYTEAFF,TGCAGCGTTGAAGGACGTCAGACCTACACTGAAGCTTTCTTT
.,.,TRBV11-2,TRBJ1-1,CASSLLRGTGFGAFF,TGTGCCAGCAGCTTACTGAGAGGGACGGGCTTTGGGGCTTTCTTT
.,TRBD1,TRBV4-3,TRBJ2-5,CASSHTTGQETQYF,TGCGCCAGCAGCCATACGACAGGGCAAGAGACCCAGTACTTC
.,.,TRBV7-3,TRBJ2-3,CASSLADTQYF,TGTGCCAGCAGCTTAGCGGATACGCAGTATTTT
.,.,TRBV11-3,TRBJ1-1,CASSNSIDTEAFF,TGTGCCAGCAGCAATAGCATCGACACTGAAGCTTTCTTT
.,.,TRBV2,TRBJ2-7,CASSEGKSYEQYF,TGTGCCAGCAGTGAAGGGAAATCCTACGAGCAGTACTTC
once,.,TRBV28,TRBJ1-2,CASSLRGYGYTF,TGTGCCAGCAGCCTCCGAGGGTATGGCTACACCTTC
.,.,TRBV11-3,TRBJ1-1,CASSLQGYTEAFF,TGTGCCAGCAGCTTACAGGGGTACACTGAAGCTTTCTTT
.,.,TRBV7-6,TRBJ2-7,CASSLRSGKTSYEQYF,TGTGCCAGCAGCTTAAGATCGGGGAAGACCTCCTACGAGCAGTACTTC
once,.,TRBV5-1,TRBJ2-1,CASSSGGTSSYNEQFF,TGCGCCAGCAGTTCAGGCGGGACGAGCTCCTACAATGAGCAGTTCTTC
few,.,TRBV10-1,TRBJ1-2,CASSESTDYGYTF,TGCGCCAGCAGTGAGTCCACAGACTATGGCTACACCTTC
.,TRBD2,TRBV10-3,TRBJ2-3,CAISEREARARTDTQYF,TGTGCCATCAGTGAGCGGGAGGCAAGGGCACGCACAGATACGCAGTATTTT
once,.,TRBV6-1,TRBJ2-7,CASSESIPGHSSYEQYF,TGTGCCAGCAGTGAAAGTATCCCGGGACATAGCTCCTACGAGCAGTACTTC
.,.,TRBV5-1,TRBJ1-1,CASSLGGMNTEAFF,TGCGCCAGCAGCTTGGGGGGGATGAACACTGAAGCTTTCTTT
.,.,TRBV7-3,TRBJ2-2,CASSGGLGELFF,TGTGCCAGCAGCGGAGGTCTCGGGGAGCTGTTTTTT
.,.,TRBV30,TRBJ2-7,CAWTRTASYEQYF,TGTGCCTGGACTAGGACAGCCTCCTACGAGCAGTACTTC
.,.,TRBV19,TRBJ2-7,CASSMWTKDEQYF,TGTGCCAGTAGTATGTGGACAAAGGACGAGCAGTACTTC
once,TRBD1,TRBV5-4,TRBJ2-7,CASSDGTGDGEKQYF,TGTGCCAGCAGCGACGGGACAGGGGATGGAGAGAAGCAGTACTTC
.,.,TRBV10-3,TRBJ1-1,CAISEPQRMSEAFF,TGTGCCATCAGTGAGCCCCAACGTATGTCTGAAGCTTTCTTT
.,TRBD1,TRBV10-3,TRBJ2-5,CAISGQGGETQYF,TGTGCCATCAGCGGACAGGGGGGGGAGACCCAGTACTTC
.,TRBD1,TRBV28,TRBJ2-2,CASSGQGRTGELFF,TGTGCCAGCAGCGGACAGGGGAGAACCGGGGAGCTGTTTTTT
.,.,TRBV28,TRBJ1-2,CASSLGWANYGYTF,TGTGCCAGCAGTTTAGGGTGGGCTAACTATGGCTACACCTTC
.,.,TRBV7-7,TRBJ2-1,CASSLGTPRGENEQFF,TGTGCCAGCAGCTTAGGGACTCCAAGGGGGGAAAATGAGCAGTTCTTC
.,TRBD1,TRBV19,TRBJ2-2,CASSERTGGHTGELFF,TGTGCCAGTAGTGAAAGGACAGGGGGTCACACCGGGGAGCTGTTTTTT
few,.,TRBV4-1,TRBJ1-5,CATSPRGGNQPQHF,TGCGCCACCTCGCCCAGGGGTGGCAATCAGCCCCAGCATTTT
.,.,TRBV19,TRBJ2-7,CASGFSHAYEQYF,TGTGCCAGTGGCTTTTCCCATGCCTACGAGCAGTACTTC
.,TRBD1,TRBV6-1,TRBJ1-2,CASSTGGFLNYGYTF,TGTGCCAGCAGCACAGGGGGCTTTTTGAACTATGGCTACACCTTC
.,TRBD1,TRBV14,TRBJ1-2,CASSQGSTGIIGGYTF,TGTGCCAGCAGCCAAGGATCGACAGGGATCATAGGTGGCTACACCTTC
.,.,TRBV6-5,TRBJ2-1,CASSRGPNNEQFF,TGTGCCAGCAGTAGAGGGCCGAACAATGAGCAGTTCTTC
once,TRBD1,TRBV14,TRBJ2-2,CASSPYRGSHTGELFF,TGTGCCAGCAGCCCCTACAGGGGATCTCACACCGGGGAGCTGTTTTTT
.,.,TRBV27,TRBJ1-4,CASSPRSTGLLLGEKLFF,TGTGCCAGCAGTCCCAGGTCGACAGGCCTCCTTCTTGGAGAAAAACTGTTTTTT
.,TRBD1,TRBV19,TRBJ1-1,CASRTTGGDTEAFF,TGTGCCAGTAGGACGACAGGGGGGGACACTGAAGCTTTCTTT
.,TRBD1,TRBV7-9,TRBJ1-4,CASSLSGTGGTEKLFF,TGTGCCAGCAGCTTAAGTGGGACAGGGGGCACTGAAAAACTGTTTTTT
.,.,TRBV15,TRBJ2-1,CATSRGSDGLVKGQLF,TGTGCCACCAGCAGAGGGTCCGACGGGCTAGTGAAAGGGCAGCTCTTC
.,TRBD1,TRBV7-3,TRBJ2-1,CASSLPGQLYNEQFF,TGTGCCAGCAGCTTACCGGGACAGCTATACAATGAGCAGTTCTTC
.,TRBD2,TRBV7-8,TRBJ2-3,CASSLAETSATQYF,TGTGCCAGCAGCTTAGCCGAGACTAGCGCTACGCAGTATTTT
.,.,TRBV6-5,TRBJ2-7,CASSYVNSYEQYF,TGTGCCAGCAGTTACGTTAACTCCTACGAGCAGTACTTC
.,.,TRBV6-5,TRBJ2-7,CASTGGYEQYF,TGTGCCAGCACAGGGGGGTACGAGCAGTACTTC
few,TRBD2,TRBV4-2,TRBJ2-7,CASSRGLAPSYEQYF,TGTGCCAGCAGCCGGGGACTAGCGCCATCCTACGAGCAGTACTTC
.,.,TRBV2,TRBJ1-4,CASSEREGKLFF,TGTGCCAGCAGCGAACGGGAGGGAAAACTGTTTTTT
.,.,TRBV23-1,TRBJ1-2,CASSQSSGDYGYTF,TGCGCCAGCAGTCAATCGTCGGGGGACTATGGCTACACCTTC
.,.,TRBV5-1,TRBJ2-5,CASSLALGSQETQYF,TGCGCCAGCAGCTTGGCCCTAGGAAGCCAAGAGACCCAGTACTTC
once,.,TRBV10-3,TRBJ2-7,CAISEGGFYYEQYF,TGTGCCATCAGTGAGGGGGGTTTTTACTACGAGCAGTACTTC
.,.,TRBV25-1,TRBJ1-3,CASSTSGGNTIYF,TGTGCCAGCTCCACATCCGGGGGAAACACCATATATTTT